This T cell receptor beta chain was retrieved from a study of blood T cell repertoires in COVID-19. Overall study context: Material from acute and convalescent COVID-19 was sourced from the United States, Italy and Spain. PBMCs, B-cell-depleted T cells, or T cells provided the cDNA or gDNA that made up the material.

Per the original methods: Amplified reference gene primers provided the basis for estimating nucleated cell counts. The protocol was immunoSEQ multiplex PCR, while the TCRdb copy is restricted to in-frame clones and leaves out a portion. V, J and clone size were drawn from that table, and D and trimming were deduced from the DNA. The sample shows 65,000 to 90,000 clones, about 90% of them seen only once. Input material: peripheral blood. This clonotype originated in a human donor in a cohort sampled during active COVID-19.

CDR3 in amino acids: CASSVVAGSEQYF. The CDR3 coding sequence is TGCGCCAGCAGCGTGGTAGCGGGCAGCGAGCAGTACTTC. This rearrangement joins TRBV5-1 to TRBJ2-7; 7 positions match TRBD2. J lost 6 bases, V lost 4 bases, and 7 bases had no gene match. The V gene's germline CDR1 is SGHRS and CDR2 YFSETQ. This CDR3 has 13 residues.